The clone carrying this T cell receptor (beta chain) has a count of ten or more. Its antigen is as yet unknown. This sample was included in a study of T cells in Graves' hyperthyroidism and ophthalmopathy. Study conclusions and caveats: The model foresaw ophthalmopathy a median around 6.4 months prior to onset. Most clonotypes that expanded in the thyroid above 0.001 also showed up in blood.

CDR1 and CDR2 from the germline V gene are LGHDT and YNNKEL (reference sequence). Trimming removed 9 bases from V and 1 base from J, with 4 bases in between. This CDR3 spans 12 amino acids. There were TCR beta CDR3 regions amplified from RNA transcripts. Using the HTBI primer set, a first-round RT-PCR was run on the TCR CDR3. One entry per CDR3 protein results from TCRdb running MiXCR on the multiplex PCR reads. Of about 480,000 distinct CDR3 sequences listed, 14% are singletons. Patients aged 18 to 65 had newly diagnosed hyperthyroidism lasting under 2 months. The sequencing sample was made of blood. The sequence came from a woman between 18 and 29 years old with Graves' hyperthyroidism. The chain has TRBV3-1 and TRBJ2-6; D remains unclear. The CDR3 bases are TGTGCCAGTAGATCTGGGGCCAACGTCCTGACTTTC. This codes for CASRSGANVLTF.